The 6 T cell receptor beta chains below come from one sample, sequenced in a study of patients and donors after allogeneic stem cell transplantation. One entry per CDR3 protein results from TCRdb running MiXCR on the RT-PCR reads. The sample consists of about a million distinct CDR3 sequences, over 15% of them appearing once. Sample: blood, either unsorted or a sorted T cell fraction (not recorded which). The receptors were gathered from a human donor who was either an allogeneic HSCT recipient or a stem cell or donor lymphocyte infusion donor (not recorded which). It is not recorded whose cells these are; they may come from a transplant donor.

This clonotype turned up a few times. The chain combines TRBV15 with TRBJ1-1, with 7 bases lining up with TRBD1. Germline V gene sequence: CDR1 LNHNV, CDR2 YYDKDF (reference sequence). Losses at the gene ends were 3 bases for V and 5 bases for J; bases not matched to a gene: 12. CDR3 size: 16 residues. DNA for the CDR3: TGTGCCACCAGCAGGGGCCTGTCACAGGGGAGAACTGAAGCTTTCTTT. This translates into CATSRGLSQGRTEAFF.

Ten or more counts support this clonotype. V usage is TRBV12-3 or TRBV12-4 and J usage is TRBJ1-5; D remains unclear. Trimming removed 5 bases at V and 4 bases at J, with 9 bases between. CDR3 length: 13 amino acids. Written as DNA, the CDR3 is TGTGCCAGCAGTATGGCAGAGAATCAGCCCCAGCATTTT. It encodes CASSMAENQPQHF.

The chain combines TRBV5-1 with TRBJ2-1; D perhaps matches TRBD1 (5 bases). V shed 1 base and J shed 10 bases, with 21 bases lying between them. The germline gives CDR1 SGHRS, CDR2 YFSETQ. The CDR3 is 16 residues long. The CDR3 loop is CASSLRRSLSSGEQFF. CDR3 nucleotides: TGCGCCAGCAGCTTGAGGCGGAGCTTAAGTTCAGGGGAGCAGTTCTTC.

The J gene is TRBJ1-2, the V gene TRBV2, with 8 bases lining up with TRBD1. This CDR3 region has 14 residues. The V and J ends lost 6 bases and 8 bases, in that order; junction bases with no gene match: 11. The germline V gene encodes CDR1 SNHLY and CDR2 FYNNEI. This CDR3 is CASSFSGQGRGYTF. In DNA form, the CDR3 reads TGTGCCAGCAGCTTCTCCGGACAGGGTAGAGGCTACACCTTC.

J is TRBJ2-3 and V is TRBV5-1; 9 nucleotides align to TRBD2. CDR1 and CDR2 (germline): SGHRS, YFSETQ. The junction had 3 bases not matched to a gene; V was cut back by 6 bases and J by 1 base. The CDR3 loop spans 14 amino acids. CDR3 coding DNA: TGCGCCAGCAAACGCGGGGGGGGCACAGATACGCAGTATTTT. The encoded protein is CASKRGGGTDTQYF. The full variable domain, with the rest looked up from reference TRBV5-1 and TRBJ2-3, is KAGVTQTPRYLIKTRGQQVTLSCSPISGHRSVSWYQQTPGQGLQFLFEYFSETQRNKGNFPGRFSGRQFSNSRSEMNVSTLELGDSALYLCASKRGGGTDTQYFGPGTRLTVL.

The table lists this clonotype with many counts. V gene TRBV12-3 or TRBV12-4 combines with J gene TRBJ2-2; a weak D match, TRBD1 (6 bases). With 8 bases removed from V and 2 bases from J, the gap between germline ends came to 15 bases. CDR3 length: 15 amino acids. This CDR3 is CASSSGTPNTGELFF. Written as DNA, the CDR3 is TGTGCCAGCTCGTCCGGGACACCTAACACCGGGGAGCTGTTTTTT.